This is a list of T cell receptor beta chains from one sample in a study of monozygotic twins with inflammatory bowel disease. TCRdb reprocessed the 5' RACE reads; each CDR3 protein has one entry and no DNA is given. The sample shows approximately 100,000 distinct CDR3 sequences, and around 12% sits with its ten largest clones. Sequenced input: blood. These receptors were obtained from a human donor with ulcerative colitis or Crohn's disease, or a healthy co-twin of an affected twin (not recorded which). Each CDR3 is given with its conserved first and last residue.

TRBV30	TRBJ2-4	CAAEGTAKNIQYF
TRBV7-6	TRBJ2-3	CASRGGQPGSTDTQYF
TRBV24-1	TRBJ2-1	CATSEIGDRGHEQFF
TRBV6-1	TRBJ1-5	CASSEAVFSNQPQHF
TRBV20-1	TRBJ2-3	CSARGAEASSTDTQYF
TRBV10-3	TRBJ2-1	CAISEGAGAHNEQFF
TRBV12-3/TRBV12-4	TRBJ1-1	CASSKQTEAFF
TRBV18	TRBJ2-1	CASSPQGTGDEQFF
TRBV20-1	TRBJ1-2	CSASKPPGQGDGYTF
TRBV3-1	TRBJ2-6	CASSLQGAGANVLTF
TRBV28	TRBJ2-5	CASTSGWGLWETQYF
TRBV7-3	TRBJ2-1	CASSLSGTSIDEQFF
TRBV21-1	TRBJ2-3	CASSKGTSGSELTRECTTDTQYF
TRBV4-1	TRBJ2-5	CASSQVRGLASSETQYF
TRBV7-9	TRBJ2-1	CASSTEWDREQFF
TRBV6-5	TRBJ1-1	CASSYRKGGEITEAFF
TRBV11-3	TRBJ2-5	CATAPQVEKETQYF
TRBV5-1	TRBJ2-7	CASSLGQVGDERYF
TRBV5-1	TRBJ2-2	CASSSQLSETGELFF
TRBV7-2	TRBJ2-1	CASSYASTGNEQFF
TRBV4-1	TRBJ1-5	CASSQEGTVNQPQHF
TRBV19	TRBJ1-5	CASSTTGGAKPQHF
TRBV11-3	TRBJ2-1	CASSPLGDRGRYEQFF
TRBV14	TRBJ1-1	CASSLVKWGNTEAFF
TRBV4-2	TRBJ2-5	CASSPTSGGGAETQYF
TRBV7-2	TRBJ2-2	CASSPTNTGELFF
TRBV11-2	TRBJ2-3	CASSPSLAGGGVGTDTQYF
TRBV5-4	TRBJ2-2	CASSAGQGVAGELFF
TRBV29-1	TRBJ1-1	CSGWTGWDTEAFF
TRBV6-1	TRBJ1-2	CASSVTQGNYGYTF
TRBV20-1	TRBJ1-3	CSAWTGAGNTIYF
TRBV12-3/TRBV12-4	TRBJ2-7	CASSRPGQGIMEQYF
TRBV29-1	TRBJ1-1	CSVEVNRGGTEAFF
TRBV20-1	TRBJ2-1	CSARKSSGSGNEQFF
TRBV5-1	TRBJ2-3	CASSLESGLVGTQYF
TRBV19	TRBJ1-1	CASSMRAGPEAFF
TRBV28	TRBJ1-2	CASSLPQLNYGYTF
TRBV20-1	TRBJ2-5	CSAALAGASETQYF
TRBV20-1	TRBJ2-1	CSARSGELGQFF
TRBV30	TRBJ1-4	CAWSGDWGEKLFF